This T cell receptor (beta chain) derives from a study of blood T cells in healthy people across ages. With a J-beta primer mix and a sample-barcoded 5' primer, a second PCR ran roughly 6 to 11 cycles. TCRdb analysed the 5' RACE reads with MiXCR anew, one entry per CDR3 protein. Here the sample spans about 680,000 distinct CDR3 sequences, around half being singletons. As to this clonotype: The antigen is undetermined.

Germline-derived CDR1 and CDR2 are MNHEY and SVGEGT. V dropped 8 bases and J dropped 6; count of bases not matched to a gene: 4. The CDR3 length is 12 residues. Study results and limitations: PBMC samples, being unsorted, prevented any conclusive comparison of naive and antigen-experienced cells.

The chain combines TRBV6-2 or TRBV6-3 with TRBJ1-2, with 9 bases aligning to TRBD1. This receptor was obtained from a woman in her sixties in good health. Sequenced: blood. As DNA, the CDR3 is TGTGCCAGCGGGACAGGGAGCCATGGCTACACCTTC. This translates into CASGTGSHGYTF.